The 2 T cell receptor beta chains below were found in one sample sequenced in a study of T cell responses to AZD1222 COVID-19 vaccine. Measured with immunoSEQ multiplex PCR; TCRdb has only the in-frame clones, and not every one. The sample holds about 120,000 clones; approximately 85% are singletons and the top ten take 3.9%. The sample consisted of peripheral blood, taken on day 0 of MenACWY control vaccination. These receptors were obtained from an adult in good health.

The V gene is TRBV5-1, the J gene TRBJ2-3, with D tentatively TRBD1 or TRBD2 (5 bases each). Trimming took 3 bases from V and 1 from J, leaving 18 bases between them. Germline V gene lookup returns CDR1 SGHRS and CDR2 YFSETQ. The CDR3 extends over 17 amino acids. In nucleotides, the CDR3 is TGCGCCAGCAGCTACGCCGGGACCGGTATTCGCACAGATACGCAGTATTTT. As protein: CASSYAGTGIRTDTQYF. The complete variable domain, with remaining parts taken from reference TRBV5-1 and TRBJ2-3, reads KAGVTQTPRYLIKTRGQQVTLSCSPISGHRSVSWYQQTPGQGLQFLFEYFSETQRNKGNFPGRFSGRQFSNSRSEMNVSTLELGDSALYLCASSYAGTGIRTDTQYFGPGTRLTVL.

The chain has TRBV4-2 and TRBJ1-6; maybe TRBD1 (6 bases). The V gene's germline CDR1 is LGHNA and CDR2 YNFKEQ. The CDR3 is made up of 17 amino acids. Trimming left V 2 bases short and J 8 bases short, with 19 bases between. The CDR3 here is CASSQQRTEIFDSPLHF. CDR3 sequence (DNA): TGTGCCAGCAGCCAACAAAGGACAGAGATTTTCGATTCACCCCTCCACTTT.